The 20 T cell receptor beta chains below all came from one sample that was sequenced in a study of cytomegalovirus exposure and HLA in healthy donors (dated by TCRdb to 2015 to 2018). The library was prepared using the immunoSEQ multiplex PCR assay. A mixture of 60 forward primers for TCR Vbeta segments and 13 reverse primers for TCR Jbeta segments was used in the multiplex PCR. Here the immuneACCESS table is served through TCRdb, limited to in-frame sequences with V and J called. Missing clones are a known gap in these copies; in checked studies unresolved V genes cover under half, and the rest lacks a known reason. The sample has about 140,000 clones on record, about 84% of them singletons. Of the sample, 2% to 3% falls within the top ten clones. The sequenced sample consisted of PBMCs. These receptors all stem from a man between 50 and 59 years old in good health and CMV-seronegative.

The rearrangement links TRBV15 to TRBJ1-5; TRBD1 is a possible D gene (6 bases). Between the trimmed V and J ends, which lost 6 bases and 0 bases, there was a span of 24 bases. CDR3 length equals 19 residues. Germline V gives CDR1 LNHNV, CDR2 YYDKDF (reference sequence). The CDR3 sequence is CATSYQRQRARGSNQPQHF. The CDR3 DNA reads as TGTGCCACCAGTTACCAACGCCAACGCGCCAGGGGTAGCAATCAGCCCCAGCATTTT. Variable domain in full (rest from reference TRBV15 and TRBJ1-5): DAMVIQNPRYQVTQFGKPVTLSCSQTLNHNVMYWYQQKSSQAPKLLFHYYDKDFNNEADTPDNFQSRRPNTSFCFLDIRSPGLGDTAMYLCATSYQRQRARGSNQPQHFGDGTRLSIL.

This clone was detected only once. The chain recombines TRBV27 with TRBJ1-2; tentative D call: TRBD1 (6 bases). Germline assignment: CDR1 MNHEY and CDR2 SMNVEV (reference sequence). This CDR3 is built from 17 residues. Trimming took off 3 bases at V and 5 bases at J, with 22 bases between the two ends. The CDR3 here is CASSFFGGDTKGYGYTF. CDR3 DNA: TGTGCCAGCAGTTTCTTTGGTGGGGACACGAAGGGGTATGGCTACACCTTC.

The rearrangement links TRBV6-5 to TRBJ1-2; the D gene is possibly TRBD1 (6 bases). The V end was cut by 2 bases, the J end by 4 bases, with 11 bases between. Germline values: CDR1 MNHEY, CDR2 SVGAGI. This CDR3 has 14 amino acids. CDR3 nucleotides: TGTGCCAGCAGTTACGCTTTCAGGGGCTATGGCTACACCTTC. It translates to CASSYAFRGYGYTF.

J is TRBJ2-1 and V is TRBV7-6, with D perhaps matching TRBD2 (6 bases). V lost 1 base and J lost 7, with 11 bases in between. The CDR3 loop spans 14 amino acids. In germline, CDR1 is SGHVS, CDR2 FNYEAQ. The CDR3 bases are TGTGCCAGCAGCTTAGTTGCGGGACTGAATGAGCAGTTCTTC. Its protein product is CASSLVAGLNEQFF.

This sequence joins TRBV2 and TRBJ2-1; weak D call: TRBD1 (5 bases). V was shortened by 3 bases and J by 6 bases, with 12 bases between the two germline ends. The CDR3 length is 14 residues. The germline gives CDR1 SNHLY, CDR2 FYNNEI. This CDR3 reads CASSEERDSNEQFF. DNA of the CDR3: TGTGCCAGCAGTGAGGAGCGCGACAGCAATGAGCAGTTCTTC.

This chain joins TRBV2 and TRBJ2-3; 7 positions match TRBD2. After removal of 9 bases from V and 6 bases from J, the junction contained 3 bases not matched to a gene. Germline V gene sequence: CDR1 SNHLY, CDR2 FYNNEI. The CDR3 is 11 residues long. The CDR3 DNA reads as TGTGCCAGTCGAGCGGGGGATACGCAGTATTTT. Translated, it gives CASRAGDTQYF. Filled out from reference TRBV2 and TRBJ2-3, the complete variable domain reads EPEVTQTPSHQVTQMGQEVILRCVPISNHLYFYWYRQILGQKVEFLVSFYNNEISEKSEIFDDQFSVERPDGSNFTLKIRSTKLEDSAMYFCASRAGDTQYFGPGTRLTVL.

V and J are TRBV7-6 and TRBJ2-3, with TRBD2 identical over 13 bases. The V segment lost 4 bases and the J segment 5 bases; nucleotides outside the gene matches: 6. This CDR3 has 16 residues. The germline V gene has CDR1 SGHVS and CDR2 FNYEAQ. This CDR3 is CASSSAGLAGQDTQYF. In nucleotides, the CDR3 is TGTGCCAGCAGCTCGGCGGGACTAGCGGGACAAGATACGCAGTATTTT.

The rearrangement links TRBV19 to TRBJ1-1, with a tentative D call TRBD1 (5 bases). This CDR3 comprises 14 residues. Trimming stripped 6 bases from V and 3 bases from J, with 14 bases between. The germline V gene encodes CDR1 LNHDA and CDR2 SQIVND (reference sequence). In DNA form, the CDR3 reads TGTGCCAGTAGACCAGGGAATTCGTACACTGAAGCTTTCTTT. This sequence encodes CASRPGNSYTEAFF.

The V gene is TRBV7-3, the J gene TRBJ2-2, with D tentatively TRBD2 (5 bases). CDR1 is SGHTA and CDR2 is FQGTGA in the germline V gene. The CDR3 length is 13 residues. The V end lost 5 bases, the J end lost 6 bases, and 10 bases lay between the germline ends. CDR3 DNA: TGTGCCAGCAGCCCTGGGAGCTCCGGGGAGCTGTTTTTT. The encoded protein is CASSPGSSGELFF.

The V gene is TRBV5-4, the J gene TRBJ2-7, with 7 bases fitting TRBD1. This CDR3 is 15 amino acids long. Germline V CDR1 and CDR2: SGHNT, YYREEE (reference sequence). The V gene end was trimmed by 4 bases and the J gene end by 2 bases; junction bases not matched to a gene: 9. The CDR3 DNA sequence: TGTGCCAGCAGCCGGACAGGACGGGCCACCTACGAGCAGTACTTC. This codes for CASSRTGRATYEQYF.

The V call is TRBV4-2, the J call TRBJ1-4; a possible D gene is TRBD1 (6 bases). CDR3 size: 15 residues. V was pared by 4 bases and J by 4 bases, with 13 bases between. Germline V gives CDR1 LGHNA, CDR2 YNFKEQ. CDR3 protein: CASSLRQVINEKLFF. Written as DNA, the CDR3 is TGTGCCAGCAGCCTAAGACAGGTTATTAATGAAAAACTGTTTTTT.

The chain combines TRBV18 with TRBJ2-1; 11 bases align to TRBD1. The CDR3 is made up of 13 amino acids. CDR1 is KGHSH, CDR2 LQKENI, per germline. V lost 1 base, J lost 14 bases, and 4 bases stayed unmatched. CDR3 sequence: CASSPRGQGAKFF. DNA for the CDR3: TGTGCCAGCTCACCACGTGGACAGGGGGCGAAGTTCTTC.

The rearrangement uses TRBV30 and TRBJ1-5, with a weak D call TRBD1 (5 bases). The CDR3 is 15 amino acids. V shed 3 bases and J shed 3 bases, with 15 bases lying between them. Per germline, CDR1 GTSNPN and CDR2 SVGIG (reference sequence). The DNA of the CDR3 is TGTGCCTGGAGACGGGGGGGGAATTTCAATCAGCCCCAGCATTTT. Its translation: CAWRRGGNFNQPQHF.

Comment on this clone: This sample includes further DNA sequences coding for the same CDR3. The chain joins TRBV5-4 to TRBJ1-3; TRBD1 might be the D (6 bases). The CDR3 sequence is 13 residues long. V was trimmed by 2 bases and J by 4 bases, leaving 7 bases between them. Germline V gives CDR1 SGHNT, CDR2 YYREEE (reference sequence). For the CDR3, the DNA is TGTGCCAGCAGCTTACAGGGCGGAAACACCATATATTTT. Translation gives CASSLQGGNTIYF.

The chain employs TRBV29-1 and TRBJ1-6; 7 bases align to TRBD1. The trim removed 7 bases at V and 6 bases at J, leaving 6 bases unmatched. The CDR3 is 13 amino acids. Germline V gives CDR1 SQVTM, CDR2 ANQGSEA. CDR3 coding DNA: TGCAGCGATGGACAGGCAGGTAATTCACCCCTCCACTTT. Translating it yields CSDGQAGNSPLHF.

The rearrangement uses TRBV19 and TRBJ1-2; D is perhaps TRBD1 (6 bases). This CDR3 has 13 amino acids. Trimming took off 5 bases at V and 8 bases at J, with 15 bases between the two ends. Looked up from germline, CDR1 is LNHDA and CDR2 is SQIVND (reference sequence). The CDR3 spells CASSLRTERGYTF. CDR3 coding DNA: TGTGCCAGTAGTCTTAGGACAGAGCGAGGCTACACCTTC.

As concerns this clone: One end of the junction varies from germline; a read error may be responsible. J is TRBJ1-1 and V is TRBV7-6; a weak D match, TRBD1 (6 bases). The germline V gene has CDR1 SGHVS and CDR2 FNYEAQ. The CDR3 has 14 residues. The CDR3 reads CASNLGTCWTEAFF. CDR3 nucleotide sequence: TGTGCCAGCAACTTAGGGACATGTTGGACTGAAGCTTTCTTT.

J is TRBJ2-7 and V is TRBV5-1; a weak D match, TRBD1 (5 bases). CDR3 length: 14 residues. Germline V lookup: CDR1 SGHRS, CDR2 YFSETQ. The V end lost 0 bases, the J end lost 5 bases, and 12 bases lay between the germline ends. CDR3 sequence reads: CASSLGAQGHEQYF. CDR3 bases: TGCGCCAGCAGCTTGGGAGCCCAGGGCCACGAGCAGTACTTC.

CDR3 in DNA: TGTGCCACCAGCAGAGACTTCGCGAACACCGGGGAGCTGTTTTTT. Protein sequence: CATSRDFANTGELFF. The chain carries TRBV15 and TRBJ2-2; D is ambiguous. V was trimmed by 0 bases and J by 0 bases, leaving 5 bases between them. CDR1 and CDR2 (germline): LNHNV, YYDKDF (reference sequence). The CDR3 contains 15 residues.

The chain joins TRBV7-9 to TRBJ2-1, with 11 bases lining up with TRBD2. Trimming removed 5 bases from V and 1 base from J; junction bases left unmatched: 4. The CDR3 consists of 16 residues. The germline V gene has CDR1 SEHNR and CDR2 FQNEAQ (reference sequence). The DNA of the CDR3 is TGTGCCAGCAGCCTTGGGACTAGCGGATCCTACAATGAGCAGTTCTTC. Translating it yields CASSLGTSGSYNEQFF.